The rows below give T cell receptor beta chains drawn from one sample of a study of cytotoxic CD8 clonotypes in ibrutinib-treated CLL. Assay: immunoSEQ multiplex PCR; the TCRdb copy retains only in-frame clones and omits some. The sample has about 29,000 clones, around 85% seen once. The sequencing used PBMCs, collected after 24 months of ibrutinib treatment. All receptors come from a human donor with chronic lymphocytic leukemia. Both conserved end residues are part of each CDR3. Fields, in order: clone size, D gene, J gene, V gene, CDR3 protein, CDR3 DNA. A D gene is named only where the DNA matches it firmly. The listing skips clone size in some rows; elsewhere it reads once, few, many or a size class.

clone size: NA
D gene: NA
J gene: TRBJ2-7
V gene: TRBV5-4
CDR3 protein: CASSRNYEQYF
CDR3 DNA: TGTGCCAGCAGCCGTAATTACGAGCAGTACTTC

clone size: NA
D gene: NA
J gene: TRBJ2-7
V gene: TRBV5-5
CDR3 protein: CASSSLTASYEQYF
CDR3 DNA: TGTGCCAGCAGCTCGCTTACAGCGTCCTACGAGCAGTACTTC

clone size: NA
D gene: NA
J gene: TRBJ2-7
V gene: TRBV29-1
CDR3 protein: CSVGGTTYEQYF
CDR3 DNA: TGCAGCGTTGGGGGCACCACCTACGAGCAGTACTTC

clone size: NA
D gene: NA
J gene: TRBJ1-5
V gene: TRBV19
CDR3 protein: CATRTVPYSNQPQHF
CDR3 DNA: TGTGCCACTCGGACGGTCCCGTATAGCAATCAGCCCCAGCATTTT

clone size: NA
D gene: NA
J gene: TRBJ1-6
V gene: TRBV28
CDR3 protein: CAITTRGSPNSPLHF
CDR3 DNA: TGTGCCATAACAACGAGGGGAAGCCCTAATTCACCCCTCCACTTT

clone size: NA
D gene: NA
J gene: TRBJ2-7
V gene: TRBV4-1
CDR3 protein: CASSQGRGDEQYF
CDR3 DNA: TGCGCCAGCAGCCAAGGCAGGGGGGACGAGCAGTACTTC

clone size: NA
D gene: TRBD2
J gene: TRBJ2-7
V gene: TRBV6-5
CDR3 protein: CASRLLAGESYEQYF
CDR3 DNA: TGTGCCAGCAGGCTACTAGCGGGGGAGTCCTACGAGCAGTACTTC

clone size: NA
D gene: NA
J gene: TRBJ1-3
V gene: TRBV2
CDR3 protein: CASRLSHANSGNTIYF
CDR3 DNA: TGTGCCAGCAGACTCAGCCATGCTAACTCTGGAAACACCATATATTTT

clone size: medium-sized
D gene: NA
J gene: TRBJ2-2
V gene: TRBV6-5
CDR3 protein: CASSYSRATGELFF
CDR3 DNA: TGTGCCAGCAGTTACTCAAGAGCCACCGGGGAGCTGTTTTTT

clone size: medium-sized
D gene: NA
J gene: TRBJ1-2
V gene: TRBV7-9
CDR3 protein: CASSLVQVYYGYTF
CDR3 DNA: TGTGCCAGCAGCCTAGTACAGGTATACTATGGCTACACCTTC

clone size: NA
D gene: TRBD1
J gene: TRBJ1-6
V gene: TRBV7-3
CDR3 protein: CASSYQGQGSPLHF
CDR3 DNA: TGTGCCAGCAGCTACCAGGGACAGGGTTCACCCCTCCACTTT

clone size: NA
D gene: NA
J gene: TRBJ1-1
V gene: TRBV5-6
CDR3 protein: CASSSSGSWDTEAFF
CDR3 DNA: TGTGCCAGCAGCTCCTCAGGGTCCTGGGACACTGAAGCTTTCTTT

clone size: NA
D gene: TRBD1
J gene: TRBJ1-2
V gene: TRBV5-4
CDR3 protein: CASSEWTGGSIGYTF
CDR3 DNA: TGTGCCAGCAGCGAATGGACAGGGGGATCTATTGGCTACACCTTC

clone size: once
D gene: TRBD1
J gene: TRBJ2-7
V gene: TRBV29-1
CDR3 protein: CSVARFGQGAYEQYF
CDR3 DNA: TGCAGCGTCGCCAGATTCGGACAGGGGGCCTACGAGCAGTACTTC

clone size: NA
D gene: NA
J gene: TRBJ1-5
V gene: TRBV5-5
CDR3 protein: CASSLSRQLNQPQHF
CDR3 DNA: TGTGCCAGCAGCTTGAGTCGGCAGCTAAATCAGCCCCAGCATTTT

clone size: NA
D gene: TRBD1
J gene: TRBJ1-4
V gene: TRBV5-1
CDR3 protein: CASSKGQGATNEKLFF
CDR3 DNA: TGCGCCAGCAGCAAGGGACAGGGGGCGACTAATGAAAAACTGTTTTTT

clone size: NA
D gene: NA
J gene: TRBJ1-6
V gene: TRBV18
CDR3 protein: CASSLQGPPNYNSPLHF
CDR3 DNA: TGTGCCAGCTCACTTCAGGGGCCCCCAAACTATAATTCACCCCTCCACTTT

clone size: NA
D gene: NA
J gene: TRBJ2-7
V gene: TRBV18
CDR3 protein: CASSPPGGIHEQYF
CDR3 DNA: TGTGCCAGCTCACCGCCCGGGGGTATCCACGAGCAGTACTTC

clone size: NA
D gene: NA
J gene: TRBJ2-1
V gene: TRBV15
CDR3 protein: CATSRDPGAEQFF
CDR3 DNA: TGTGCCACCAGCAGAGATCCCGGGGCTGAGCAGTTCTTC

clone size: NA
D gene: NA
J gene: TRBJ1-1
V gene: TRBV23-1
CDR3 protein: CASSPARGDTEAFF
CDR3 DNA: TGCGCCAGCAGCCCTGCCCGGGGCGACACTGAAGCTTTCTTT

clone size: medium-sized
D gene: TRBD1
J gene: TRBJ1-3
V gene: TRBV25-1
CDR3 protein: CASSQPGGWDTIYF
CDR3 DNA: TGTGCCAGCAGTCAGCCAGGGGGCTGGGACACCATATATTTT

clone size: NA
D gene: TRBD1
J gene: TRBJ2-1
V gene: TRBV6-4
CDR3 protein: CASSDSLRDRGSNEQFF
CDR3 DNA: TGTGCCAGCAGTGACTCGCTAAGGGACAGGGGAAGCAATGAGCAGTTCTTC

clone size: NA
D gene: NA
J gene: TRBJ2-7
V gene: TRBV6-6
CDR3 protein: CASSYVRGYEQYF
CDR3 DNA: TGTGCCAGCAGTTACGTCAGGGGATACGAGCAGTACTTC

clone size: NA
D gene: NA
J gene: TRBJ1-1
V gene: TRBV5-8
CDR3 protein: CASGRRPRNTEAFF
CDR3 DNA: TGTGCCAGCGGGAGAAGGCCCAGGAACACTGAAGCTTTCTTT

clone size: NA
D gene: NA
J gene: TRBJ1-4
V gene: TRBV7-7
CDR3 protein: CASSSTMGSNEKLFF
CDR3 DNA: TGTGCTAGCAGTTCAACAATGGGGTCTAATGAAAAACTGTTTTTT

clone size: NA
D gene: NA
J gene: TRBJ2-7
V gene: TRBV5-4
CDR3 protein: CASSLGHRDSYEQYF
CDR3 DNA: TGTGCCAGCAGCTTGGGGCACAGGGATTCCTACGAGCAGTACTTC

clone size: NA
D gene: TRBD2
J gene: TRBJ2-1
V gene: TRBV11-3
CDR3 protein: CASSLDPSGNEQFF
CDR3 DNA: TGTGCCAGCAGCTTAGATCCTAGCGGGAATGAGCAGTTCTTC

clone size: NA
D gene: NA
J gene: TRBJ2-3
V gene: TRBV6-1
CDR3 protein: CASSLSRDHTQYF
CDR3 DNA: TGTGCCAGCAGCCTCTCGAGGGACCATACGCAGTATTTT

clone size: NA
D gene: NA
J gene: TRBJ1-1
V gene: TRBV5-1
CDR3 protein: CASSSSLGGNTEAFF
CDR3 DNA: TGCGCCAGCAGCTCCAGCCTCGGGGGAAACACTGAAGCTTTCTTT

clone size: NA
D gene: TRBD1
J gene: TRBJ2-7
V gene: TRBV6-1
CDR3 protein: CASRLWTGKNYEQYF
CDR3 DNA: TGTGCCAGCAGATTATGGACAGGGAAAAACTACGAGCAGTACTTC

clone size: NA
D gene: NA
J gene: TRBJ2-7
V gene: TRBV7-9
CDR3 protein: CASSLPTHPRGALSYEQYF
CDR3 DNA: TGTGCCAGCAGCTTGCCCACCCACCCAAGGGGCGCCCTCTCCTACGAGCAGTACTTC

clone size: NA
D gene: NA
J gene: TRBJ1-4
V gene: TRBV5-5
CDR3 protein: CASSIGQIIVAEKLFF
CDR3 DNA: TGTGCCAGCAGCATCGGACAGATTATCGTCGCGGAAAAACTGTTTTTT

clone size: NA
D gene: TRBD1
J gene: TRBJ2-7
V gene: TRBV4-1
CDR3 protein: CASSQDGIGQGAWEQYF
CDR3 DNA: TGCGCCAGCAGCCAAGATGGTATCGGACAGGGGGCCTGGGAGCAGTACTTC

clone size: NA
D gene: TRBD1
J gene: TRBJ1-6
V gene: TRBV10-3
CDR3 protein: CAITQTGRDSPLHF
CDR3 DNA: TGTGCCATCACCCAGACAGGGAGAGATTCACCCCTCCACTTT

clone size: once
D gene: TRBD1
J gene: TRBJ2-1
V gene: TRBV7-2
CDR3 protein: CASSLVFRGTGANEQFF
CDR3 DNA: TGTGCCAGCAGCTTAGTGTTTAGGGGGACAGGGGCGAATGAGCAGTTCTTC

clone size: NA
D gene: NA
J gene: TRBJ2-7
V gene: TRBV19
CDR3 protein: CASSIGRAYEQYF
CDR3 DNA: TGTGCCAGTAGTATCGGCCGGGCCTACGAGCAGTACTTC

clone size: few
D gene: NA
J gene: TRBJ1-1
V gene: TRBV5-4
CDR3 protein: CASSSNWDQSNTEAFF
CDR3 DNA: TGTGCCAGCAGTTCCAATTGGGACCAGTCGAACACTGAAGCTTTCTTT

clone size: NA
D gene: NA
J gene: TRBJ2-1
V gene: TRBV5-6
CDR3 protein: CASSFPGHIDNEQFF
CDR3 DNA: TGTGCCAGCAGCTTCCCGGGACACATTGACAATGAGCAGTTCTTC

clone size: few
D gene: TRBD2
J gene: TRBJ2-1
V gene: TRBV19
CDR3 protein: CASSIRGGEVEQFF
CDR3 DNA: TGTGCCAGTAGTATACGCGGGGGGGAAGTTGAGCAGTTCTTC

clone size: NA
D gene: NA
J gene: TRBJ1-1
V gene: TRBV5-1
CDR3 protein: CASSSTTANTEAFF
CDR3 DNA: TGCGCCAGCAGCTCGACGACGGCGAACACTGAAGCTTTCTTT

clone size: NA
D gene: NA
J gene: TRBJ2-5
V gene: TRBV7-3
CDR3 protein: CASRPPFRYQETQYF
CDR3 DNA: TGTGCCAGCCGACCCCCCTTTCGCTACCAAGAGACCCAGTACTTC

clone size: NA
D gene: NA
J gene: TRBJ1-3
V gene: TRBV6-1
CDR3 protein: CASSLRNTIYF
CDR3 DNA: TGTGCCAGCAGTCTTCGAAACACCATATATTTT

clone size: NA
D gene: NA
J gene: TRBJ1-2
V gene: TRBV28
CDR3 protein: CASSLPGYGYTF
CDR3 DNA: TGTGCCAGCAGTTTGCCAGGGTATGGCTACACCTTC

clone size: NA
D gene: NA
J gene: TRBJ2-2
V gene: TRBV5-1
CDR3 protein: CASSLAIANTGELFF
CDR3 DNA: TGCGCCAGCAGCTTGGCGATCGCGAACACCGGGGAGCTGTTTTTT

clone size: NA
D gene: TRBD1
J gene: TRBJ2-7
V gene: TRBV4-1
CDR3 protein: CASSQGDRGQEAEQYF
CDR3 DNA: TGCGCCAGCAGCCAAGGGGACAGGGGGCAGGAGGCCGAGCAGTACTTC

clone size: NA
D gene: TRBD2
J gene: TRBJ2-4
V gene: TRBV6-1
CDR3 protein: CASSGLAGGYKNIQYF
CDR3 DNA: TGTGCCAGCAGTGGACTAGCGGGGGGGTACAAAAACATTCAGTACTTC

clone size: once
D gene: NA
J gene: TRBJ1-6
V gene: TRBV6-1
CDR3 protein: CASSEIPYSGPLHF
CDR3 DNA: TGTGCCAGCAGTGAAATCCCCTATTCAGGGCCCCTCCACTTT

clone size: NA
D gene: NA
J gene: TRBJ2-7
V gene: TRBV30
CDR3 protein: CAWMKEGAGRNEQYF
CDR3 DNA: TGTGCCTGGATGAAGGAGGGCGCGGGGAGGAACGAGCAGTACTTC

clone size: NA
D gene: TRBD1
J gene: TRBJ1-1
V gene: TRBV5-4
CDR3 protein: CASSLVGQATGMNTEAFF
CDR3 DNA: TGTGCCAGCAGCTTGGTCGGACAGGCCACAGGAATGAACACTGAAGCTTTCTTT

clone size: NA
D gene: NA
J gene: TRBJ1-2
V gene: TRBV5-5
CDR3 protein: CASRFGARGYTF
CDR3 DNA: TGTGCCAGCAGGTTCGGGGCACGGGGCTACACCTTC

clone size: once
D gene: NA
J gene: TRBJ2-7
V gene: TRBV19
CDR3 protein: CASSIRETYEQYF
CDR3 DNA: TGTGCCAGTAGTATAAGGGAGACCTACGAGCAGTACTTC

clone size: NA
D gene: NA
J gene: TRBJ1-2
V gene: TRBV7-3
CDR3 protein: CASSLDGRNYGYTF
CDR3 DNA: TGTGCCAGCAGCCTAGACGGGAGGAACTATGGCTACACCTTC

clone size: NA
D gene: TRBD1
J gene: TRBJ1-1
V gene: TRBV6-6
CDR3 protein: CASSPRDRGLTEAFF
CDR3 DNA: TGTGCCAGCAGTCCCCGGGACAGGGGGCTTACTGAAGCTTTCTTT